The 18 T cell receptor beta chains below come from one sample, sequenced in a study of shared clonotypes between healthy human individuals. Clones were read by immunoSEQ multiplex PCR, and TCRdb kept only the in-frame ones, dropping some. Of roughly 2.1 million clones listed, roughly 91% are singletons. Terminally differentiated effector memory CD45RA+ cells were excluded from the naive CD8 cells, which were CD45RO-negative and positively selected for CCR7. The specimen sequenced was naive CD8+ T cells from PBMCs. The receptor set was obtained from a man aged 18 to 35 in good health. Some clones in this sample may be carry-over from other donors' samples.

The rearrangement uses TRBV19 and TRBJ1-2; the match to TRBD1 covers 8 bases. Germline lookup yields CDR1 LNHDA and CDR2 SQIVND (reference sequence). The CDR3 spans 14 residues. The J segment lost 5 bases and the V segment lost 7 bases, leaving 9 bases of the junction unmatched. The CDR3 DNA reads TGTGCCAGTACCTCTCCGGACAGGGAATATGGCTACACCTTC. Its translation is CASTSPDREYGYTF.

Regarding this clone: In the same sample, other DNA sequences code for this CDR3. J is TRBJ2-7 and V is TRBV28; 7 bases map to TRBD1. Germline V gives CDR1 MDHEN, CDR2 SYDVKM. The V gene end was trimmed by 5 bases and the J gene end by 2 bases; junction bases not matched to a gene: 6. This CDR3 comprises 14 residues. The CDR3 loop is CASSPGTVPYEQYF. The CDR3 nucleotides read TGTGCCAGCAGTCCCGGGACAGTCCCCTACGAGCAGTACTTC.

The V and J genes are TRBV9 and TRBJ1-2, with no clear D. Germline V lookup: CDR1 SGDLS, CDR2 YYNGEE. The length of the CDR3 is 15 residues. The V end lost 0 bases, the J end lost 7 bases, and 16 bases lay between the germline ends. CDR3 in amino acids: CASSVGLSTASGYTF. CDR3 nucleotides: TGTGCCAGCAGCGTAGGTCTTTCTACGGCGTCTGGCTACACCTTC. Filled out from reference TRBV9 and TRBJ1-2, the complete variable domain reads DSGVTQTPKHLITATGQRVTLRCSPRSGDLSVYWYQQSLDQGLQFLIQYYNGEERAKGNILERFSAQQFPDLHSELNLSSLELGDSALYFCASSVGLSTASGYTFGSGTRLTVV.

This chain connects TRBV27 to TRBJ2-1; D uncertain. Germline CDR1 is MNHEY and CDR2 is SMNVEV (reference sequence). Trimming took 2 bases from V and 6 from J, leaving 14 bases between them. The CDR3 runs 15 residues. CDR3 residues: CASSLIRLPANEQFF. In DNA, the CDR3 is TGTGCCAGCAGTTTAATTCGCCTACCCGCCAATGAGCAGTTCTTC.

This clone was seen once. This chain joins TRBV6-1 and TRBJ1-3, with 10 bases lining up with TRBD1. V dropped 6 bases and J dropped 1; count of bases not matched to a gene: 3. The CDR3 runs 15 residues. CDR1 and CDR2 (germline): MNHNS, SASEGT. CDR3 nucleotides: TGTGCCAGCAGCCGGGACAGGGGTTCTGGAAACACCATATATTTT. This encodes CASSRDRGSGNTIYF.

This chain connects TRBV28 to TRBJ2-7; the D is unclear. The CDR3 has 14 amino acids. V gave up 3 bases and J gave up 7 bases, with 16 bases separating them. Germline assignment: CDR1 MDHEN and CDR2 SYDVKM. CDR3 DNA: TGTGCCAGCAGTTTGGTACCTATGATGGAAGAGCAGTACTTC. Translating gives CASSLVPMMEEQYF.

The chain combines TRBV9 with TRBJ2-3, with 8 bases fitting TRBD1. The CDR3 totals 15 residues. Germline-derived CDR1 and CDR2 are SGDLS and YYNGEE. With V trimmed by 3 bases and J by 1 base, 4 bases remained unmatched. The CDR3 region is CASSEQGARTDTQYF. CDR3 nucleotide sequence: TGTGCCAGCAGCGAGCAGGGGGCACGCACAGATACGCAGTATTTT.

This rearrangement joins TRBV11-2 to TRBJ2-3; unclear D gene. Germline CDR1 SGHAT, CDR2 FQNNGV. With 6 bases removed from V and 3 bases from J, the gap between germline ends came to 4 bases. The CDR3 is 11 residues long. CDR3 residues: CASRVTDTQYF. The CDR3 DNA follows: TGTGCCAGCAGGGTGACAGATACGCAGTATTTT.

The rearrangement joins TRBV19 to TRBJ1-1; D uncertain. V was cut by 6 bases and J by 0 bases, with 11 bases left in between. CDR3 length: 14 amino acids. Germline CDR1 and CDR2: LNHDA and SQIVND (reference sequence). The CDR3 protein is CASRTDHMNTEAFF. For the CDR3, the DNA is TGTGCCAGTAGAACTGATCACATGAACACTGAAGCTTTCTTT.

This clone was recorded a few times. The V gene is TRBV6-5, the J gene TRBJ1-1; possible D gene TRBD1, 6 bases. The germline V gene encodes CDR1 MNHEY and CDR2 SVGAGI. V was cut by 6 bases and J by 5 bases, with 10 bases left in between. The CDR3 runs to 12 residues. CDR3 sequence reads: CASRGGWTEAFF. The DNA of the CDR3 is TGTGCCAGCAGAGGGGGATGGACTGAAGCTTTCTTT.

The chain is built from TRBV10-3 and TRBJ2-1; perhaps TRBD1 as D (5 bases). Trimming stripped 3 bases from V and 7 bases from J, with 16 bases between. The CDR3 length is 15 residues. Germline V gene sequence: CDR1 ENHRY, CDR2 SYGVKD. The CDR3 loop is CAISDRERDRNEQFF. In nucleotides, the CDR3 is TGTGCCATCAGTGACAGGGAAAGAGATAGGAATGAGCAGTTCTTC.

This chain uses TRBV6-1 with TRBJ1-2; TRBD1 matches 10 bases. This CDR3 comprises 13 residues. Germline lookup yields CDR1 MNHNS and CDR2 SASEGT. J was trimmed by 7 bases and V by 9 bases; bases with no gene match: 8. Here the CDR3 DNA reads TGTGCCAGTGAGCGACAGGGGGCGTTTGGCTACACCTTC. It yields the protein CASERQGAFGYTF.

The genes are TRBV7-9 and TRBJ2-3; 8 bases line up with TRBD2. Trimming cost V 4 bases and J 0 bases; bases outside gene matches: 9. The CDR3 spans 17 residues. Per the germline V gene, CDR1 is SEHNR and CDR2 is FQNEAQ (reference sequence). CDR3 coding DNA: TGTGCCAGCAGCTCTATCCCTAGCGGGTTGAGCACAGATACGCAGTATTTT. Amino acids: CASSSIPSGLSTDTQYF. Looking up the rest from reference TRBV7-9 and TRBJ2-3 gives the full variable domain: DTGVSQNPRHKITKRGQNVTFRCDPISEHNRLYWYRQTLGQGPEFLTYFQNEAQLEKSRLLSDRFSAERPKGSFSTLEIQRTEQGDSAMYLCASSSIPSGLSTDTQYFGPGTRLTVL.

As to this clone: This same CDR3 is encoded by further DNA sequences in the sample. The rearrangement links TRBV6-5 to TRBJ1-1, with 8 bases aligning to TRBD1. Germline V gene sequence: CDR1 MNHEY, CDR2 SVGAGI. V was clipped by 3 bases and J by 4 bases; unmatched bases: 4. This CDR3 contains 14 residues. CDR3 bases: TGTGCCAGCAGTTATTCAGGGGGCAGCACTGAAGCTTTCTTT. Its translation: CASSYSGGSTEAFF.

This chain joins TRBV7-6 and TRBJ2-3; 12 positions agree with TRBD2. V was clipped by 0 bases and J by 5 bases; unmatched bases: 9. The CDR3 sequence is 18 residues long. CDR1 is SGHVS and CDR2 is FNYEAQ in the germline V gene. The DNA of the CDR3 is TGTGCCAGCAGCTTAGCGGTCTTCCTAGCGGGAGGGATAGATACGCAGTATTTT. Translating it yields CASSLAVFLAGGIDTQYF.

The V gene is TRBV2, the J gene TRBJ2-1; 8 bases are shared with TRBD2. The V gene's germline CDR1 is SNHLY and CDR2 FYNNEI. Germline trimming cut 3 bases from V and 9 bases from J; bases unmatched to any gene: 13. The CDR3 length is 16 residues. CDR3 DNA: TGTGCCAGCAGTGATTCAATGAACGGGAGGGCGGGTGAGCAGTTCTTC. It translates to CASSDSMNGRAGEQFF.

The J gene is TRBJ2-7, the V gene TRBV4-1, with D maybe TRBD1 (6 bases). From germline, CDR1 is MGHRA and CDR2 YSYEKL. With 0 bases removed from V and 7 bases from J, the gap between germline ends came to 16 bases. There are 15 residues in the CDR3. CDR3 sequence (DNA): TGCGCCAGCAGCCAAGAACTGGGGGCGCTTTTTGAGCAGTACTTC. Its translation is CASSQELGALFEQYF.

V usage is TRBV6-1 and J usage is TRBJ2-1; weak D call: TRBD2 (6 bases). The CDR3 is 15 amino acids. CDR1 and CDR2 from the germline V gene are MNHNS and SASEGT. V was pared by 5 bases and J by 6 bases, with 17 bases between. The CDR3 bases are TGTGCCAGCAGTCCGCGACTAGTCGGGGCCAATGAGCAGTTCTTC. It yields the protein CASSPRLVGANEQFF.